These 10 T cell receptor beta chains came from one sample sequenced in a study of cytomegalovirus exposure and HLA in healthy donors. Produced via immunoSEQ multiplex PCR; TCRdb's table is partial and in-frame only. This sample yields about 360,000 clones, of which more than 80% are seen a single time; roughly 0.82% belongs to the top ten. The sequencing input was PBMCs. These receptors all stem from a woman aged 18 to 35 in good health and CMV-seronegative.

The CDR3 nucleotides read TGTGCCTCCCCCGCTGGAGGGCAGGACACCGGGGAGCTGTTTTTT. Amino acids: CASPAGGQDTGELFF. V and J are TRBV30 and TRBJ2-2; a possible D gene is TRBD2 (6 bases). The V gene lost 7 bases and the J gene lost 3 bases, with 18 bases spanning the gap. The CDR3 covers 15 residues. Per germline, CDR1 GTSNPN and CDR2 SVGIG (reference sequence).

The CDR3 loop is CASSSGMGLQETQYF. As DNA, the CDR3 is TGTGCCAGCAGCTCAGGGATGGGGCTGCAAGAGACCCAGTACTTC. The gene calls are TRBV11-2 and TRBJ2-5, with D perhaps matching TRBD1 (5 bases). Looked up from germline, CDR1 is SGHAT and CDR2 is FQNNGV. The length of the CDR3 is 15 residues. V lost 4 bases and J 2 bases, leaving 14 bases between the germline ends.

Concerning this clone itself: At one end the junction does not follow the germline gene, possibly because of a read error. The V and J genes are TRBV15 and TRBJ1-3, with a weak D call TRBD1 (5 bases). This CDR3 spans 16 amino acids. In germline, CDR1 is LNHNV, CDR2 YYDKDF (reference sequence). CDR3 sequence (DNA): TGTGCCACCAGTAGAGAGGAGGGACCCTCTGGAAACACCATATATTTT. Translation: CATSREEGPSGNTIYF.

The chain employs TRBV2 and TRBJ2-7, with D possibly TRBD1 on 6 matching bases. Germline lookup yields CDR1 SNHLY and CDR2 FYNNEI. CDR3 length: 14 amino acids. V was clipped by 4 bases and J by 0 bases, with 10 bases between them. This CDR3 reads CASSVDRSSYEQYF. In DNA form, the CDR3 reads TGTGCCAGCAGTGTCGACAGGAGCTCCTACGAGCAGTACTTC.

V is TRBV19 and J is TRBJ2-1, with D perhaps TRBD2 (6 bases). V dropped 3 bases and J dropped 8 bases, with 11 bases sitting between them. The CDR3 sequence is 13 residues long. Per the germline V gene, CDR1 is LNHDA and CDR2 is SQIVND (reference sequence). The CDR3 bases are TGTGCCAGTAGTATGACTAGTAACTATGAGCAGTTCTTC. It codes for CASSMTSNYEQFF.

CDR3 protein: CSGGQTYEQYF. Here the CDR3 DNA reads TGCAGTGGAGGACAGACCTACGAGCAGTACTTC. The chain is built from TRBV20-1 and TRBJ2-7, with a possible D match to TRBD1 (6 bases). This CDR3 has 11 residues. CDR1 and CDR2 from the germline V gene are DFQATT and SNEGSKA (reference sequence). Trimming shortened V by 7 bases and J by 2 bases, and 9 bases separated the two germline ends.

This sequence joins TRBV28 and TRBJ1-6; D might be TRBD1 (5 bases). Trimming stripped 2 bases from V and 8 bases from J, with 10 bases between. In germline, CDR1 is MDHEN, CDR2 SYDVKM. The CDR3 contains 14 residues. The CDR3 protein is CASSLHQGHSPLHF. Written as DNA, the CDR3 is TGTGCCAGCAGTTTACACCAGGGCCATTCACCCCTCCACTTT.

The V gene is TRBV27, the J gene TRBJ2-1; the match to TRBD2 covers 14 bases. Losses at the gene ends were 2 bases for V and 9 bases for J; bases not matched to a gene: 9. The CDR3 runs 17 residues. Germline assignment: CDR1 MNHEY and CDR2 SMNVEV (reference sequence). The chain's CDR3 is CASSLLGTSGRTSEQFF. The CDR3 DNA follows: TGTGCCAGCAGTTTACTTGGGACTAGCGGGAGAACGAGTGAGCAGTTCTTC.

The chain couples TRBV30 to TRBJ1-4; D gene uncertain. Germline V gene lookup returns CDR1 GTSNPN and CDR2 SVGIG (reference sequence). CDR3 size: 13 residues. V dropped 7 bases and J dropped 2 bases, with 11 bases sitting between them. The CDR3 bases are TGTGCCTCGGACCCGGGGACTAATGAAAAACTGTTTTTT. It specifies CASDPGTNEKLFF.

The CDR3: CASSPTGGSGELFF. The CDR3 DNA follows: TGTGCCAGCAGTCCGACAGGGGGGTCCGGGGAGCTGTTTTTT. The J gene is TRBJ2-2, the V gene TRBV25-1; 9 nucleotides align to TRBD1. Germline assignment: CDR1 MGHDK and CDR2 SYGVNS. The trim removed 5 bases at V and 6 bases at J, leaving 4 bases unmatched. This CDR3 region has 14 residues.